One and the same sample provided the 14 T cell receptor beta chains below, sequenced in a study of blood T cell repertoires in COVID-19. Some clones are missing from TCRdb's copy, which holds only in-frame ones; the method was immunoSEQ multiplex PCR. The sample holds tens of thousands of clones; 76% are singletons and the top ten take around 7%. Material for sequencing was peripheral blood. The source is a man in his 70s with acute or convalescent COVID-19.

The V and J genes are TRBV29-1 and TRBJ2-3; D might be TRBD2 (5 bases). With 6 bases removed from V and 2 bases from J, the gap between germline ends came to 18 bases. Germline CDR1 SQVTM, CDR2 ANQGSEA. The CDR3 consists of 15 residues. The CDR3 bases are TGCAGCGTACTCCCCATGAGGGCACCCACAGATACGCAGTATTTT. It yields the protein CSVLPMRAPTDTQYF.

V and J are TRBV15 and TRBJ1-1; tentative D call: TRBD1 (5 bases). V was shortened by 2 bases and J by 11 bases, with 21 bases between the two germline ends. Germline loops: CDR1 LNHNV, CDR2 YYDKDF (reference sequence). This CDR3 comprises 15 residues. CDR3 nucleotide sequence: TGTGCCACCAGCAGAACGGACCGGGGACTCCACAAGGCTTTCTTT. Translating gives CATSRTDRGLHKAFF.

The chain recombines TRBV24-1 with TRBJ2-6, with 8 bases aligning to TRBD1. The CDR3 length is 16 residues. V lost 4 bases to trimming and J lost 0 bases; unmatched junction nucleotides: 1. Germline loops: CDR1 KGHDR, CDR2 SFDVKD. The CDR3 DNA reads as TGTGCCACCAGTGAGACAGGGGTCTCTGGGGCCAACGTCCTGACTTTC. This sequence encodes CATSETGVSGANVLTF.

The chain joins TRBV15 to TRBJ1-4; tentative D call: TRBD1 (6 bases). Trimming took off 3 bases at V and 0 bases at J, with 20 bases between the two ends. Germline CDR1 LNHNV, CDR2 YYDKDF (reference sequence). CDR3 length equals 19 residues. CDR3 amino acids: CATSSGQSINSATNEKLFF. The CDR3 region has the DNA TGTGCCACCAGCAGCGGACAGTCTATCAACTCAGCAACTAATGAAAAACTGTTTTTT.

The CDR3 protein is CASSRDRGSAFF. CDR3 bases: TGTGCCAGCAGCAGGGACAGGGGTAGCGCTTTCTTT. The rearrangement joins TRBV28 to TRBJ1-1; TRBD1 matches 10 bases. Per germline, CDR1 MDHEN and CDR2 SYDVKM. This CDR3 region has 12 residues. V dropped 6 bases and J dropped 11; count of bases not matched to a gene: 6.

This rearrangement joins TRBV6-5 to TRBJ2-4; 8 nucleotides agree with TRBD2. Losses at the gene ends were 8 bases for V and 0 bases for J; bases not matched to a gene: 6. The germline CDR1 and CDR2 sequences are MNHEY and SVGAGI. This CDR3 is 15 amino acids long. The CDR3 loop reads CASAGGKIAKNIQYF. The CDR3 DNA follows: TGTGCCAGCGCGGGGGGTAAGATAGCCAAAAACATTCAGTACTTC.

V usage is TRBV18 and J usage is TRBJ2-3, with D tentatively TRBD1 (5 bases). V was clipped by 2 bases and J by 5 bases, with 23 bases between them. The germline V gene has CDR1 KGHSH and CDR2 LQKENI. This CDR3 is 18 amino acids long. CDR3 sequence (DNA): TGTGCCAGCTCACCATACGCAGACAGCAGAAAGGGTTTAGATACGCAGTATTTT. Its protein product is CASSPYADSRKGLDTQYF.

The chain couples TRBV7-3 to TRBJ2-2; 7 bases agree with TRBD1. The V gene end was trimmed by 5 bases and the J gene end by 4 bases; junction bases not matched to a gene: 7. The CDR3 runs 15 residues. Germline V CDR1 and CDR2: SGHTA, FQGTGA. The CDR3 sequence is CASSPTDRATGELFF. CDR3 sequence (DNA): TGTGCCAGCAGCCCGACTGACAGGGCCACCGGGGAGCTGTTTTTT.

The chain links TRBV2 to TRBJ2-4; TRBD1 aligns across 7 bases. This CDR3 contains 15 residues. In germline, CDR1 is SNHLY, CDR2 FYNNEI. J gave up 0 bases and V 4 bases, and 3 bases lay outside the gene matches. As DNA, the CDR3 is TGTGCCAGCAGTGTGGGGGACAGAGCCAAAAACATTCAGTACTTC. It translates to CASSVGDRAKNIQYF.

This clone is medium-sized in the sample. The CDR3 DNA sequence: TGTGCCAGCAGCCCTAGACAGGGCGCAAACACTGAAGCTTTCTTT. Its protein product is CASSPRQGANTEAFF. V and J are TRBV7-2 and TRBJ1-1, with 7 bases fitting TRBD1. CDR1 and CDR2 from the germline V gene are SGHTA and FQGNSA. Trimming at V came to 5 bases and at J to 2 bases, leaving 8 bases not matched to a gene. The CDR3 is 15 residues long. The complete variable domain, with remaining parts taken from reference TRBV7-2 and TRBJ1-1, reads GAGVSQSPSNKVTEKGKDVELRCDPISGHTALYWYRQSLGQGLEFLIYFQGNSAPDKSGLPSDRFSAERTGGSVSTLTIQRTQQEDSAVYLCASSPRQGANTEAFFGQGTRLTVV.

The chain recombines TRBV19 with TRBJ1-5, with 7 bases fitting TRBD1. The trim removed 5 bases at V and 4 bases at J, leaving 11 bases unmatched. In germline, CDR1 is LNHDA, CDR2 SQIVND (reference sequence). The CDR3 length is 16 residues. CDR3 nucleotides: TGTGCCAGTAGTCCGGGAACAGGGGCGGGGAATCAGCCCCAGCATTTT. This codes for CASSPGTGAGNQPQHF. Variable domain in full (rest from reference TRBV19 and TRBJ1-5): DGGITQSPKYLFRKEGQNVTLSCEQNLNHDAMYWYRQDPGQGLRLIYYSQIVNDFQKGDIAEGYSVSREKKESFPLTVTSAQKNPTAFYLCASSPGTGAGNQPQHFGDGTRLSIL.

The V call is TRBV3-1 (or the pseudogene TRBV3-2), the J call TRBJ1-1, with D possibly matching TRBD1 (5 bases). The germline V gene encodes CDR1 LGHDT and CDR2 YNNKEL (reference sequence). The CDR3 loop spans 15 amino acids. V lost 0 bases to trimming and J lost 5 bases, with 13 bases between them. CDR3 coding DNA: TGTGCCAGCAGCCAAGATATAAGGGGAAGGACTGAAGCTTTCTTT. It codes for CASSQDIRGRTEAFF.

The sample holds a few counts of this clone. V and J are TRBV7-2 and TRBJ2-4; TRBD2 aligns across 7 bases. J was trimmed by 4 bases and V by 1 base; bases with no gene match: 1. Germline CDR1 is SGHTA and CDR2 is FQGNSA. The CDR3 loop spans 14 amino acids. The CDR3 spells CASSLVRGKNIQYF. DNA for the CDR3: TGTGCCAGCAGCTTAGTGCGGGGGAAAAACATTCAGTACTTC.

V and J are TRBV5-6 and TRBJ1-5; D is ambiguous. Germline V gene lookup returns CDR1 SGHDT and CDR2 YYEEEE. Trimming took 3 bases from V and 2 from J, leaving 9 bases between them. The CDR3 spans 14 residues. This CDR3 is CASSSVEGNQPQHF. The CDR3 nucleotides are TGTGCCAGCAGCTCGGTGGAGGGCAATCAGCCCCAGCATTTT.